This T cell receptor beta chain emerged from a study of cytomegalovirus exposure and HLA in healthy donors. Vbeta (60) and Jbeta (13) primers were used in the PCR. Clones were sequenced by immunoSEQ multiplex PCR, and TCRdb holds only the in-frame ones, with some missing. The sample data list some 64,000 clones. This CDR3 contains 12 residues. Germline V gene sequence: CDR1 MNHNS, CDR2 SASEGT. V was clipped by 0 bases and J by 6 bases, with 5 bases between them. Findings and limits, study-wide: Exclusion as indistinguishable affected some V segments, including TRBV6-2 and TRBV6-3. A later analysis, which compared TCR beta chains of equal frequency, found the HLA-associated ones more clonally expanded.

Notes on this clone: The antigen is undetermined.

The chain links TRBV6-1 to TRBJ1-1; the D is unclear. Sequencing was carried out using PBMCs. The clonotype comes from a woman aged 30 to 39 in good health and CMV-seronegative. CDR3: CASSEATAEAFF. The DNA for the CDR3 is TGTGCCAGCAGTGAAGCAACAGCTGAAGCTTTCTTT.